The entry below gives a single T cell receptor beta chain sequence along with its context. Its antigen is not known. The data were obtained in a study of T-cell reconstitution after alpha-beta-depleted transplantation in children. During its preparation, the TCRbeta library received unique molecular identifiers. TCRdb re-called the PCR reads with MiXCR, one entry per CDR3 protein. The sample shows 500,000 to 650,000 distinct CDR3 sequences, over 10% of them seen only once. Overall study results and limits: Expanded clones from the graft, numbering several hundred, reportedly supplied alpha-beta T cells about two months after transplant.

The germline CDR1 and CDR2 sequences are MDHEN and SYDVKM. This CDR3 comprises 13 residues. The V end lost 6 bases, the J end lost 1 base, and 10 bases lay between the germline ends. The V gene is TRBV28, the J gene TRBJ2-7, with D possibly matching TRBD1 (5 bases). Sample: PBMCs, mostly from graft donor cells, taken 360 days after TCRalphabeta/CD19-depleted stem cell transplant. The sequence was obtained from a male patient under 18 who had a stem cell transplant for acute myeloid leukemia, so the T cells may come from the graft donor. As DNA, the CDR3 is TGTGCCAGCAGACTGACAGTTTCCTACGAGCAGTACTTC. It is translated as CASRLTVSYEQYF.